Listed here are 18 T cell receptor beta chains from one sample, sequenced in a study of long-term antiretroviral therapy in people with HIV. Researchers ran immunoSEQ v3.0 at survey level. Profiling relied on immunoSEQ multiplex PCR, and the TCRdb table lists in-frame clones only, not all of them. Seen here are 21,000 or so clones, 88% observed once, and the top ten hold 3% to 4%. Here the sequenced sample was unsorted PBMCs, taken 2.3 years after starting antiretroviral therapy. The source of these receptors is a man in his fifties or sixties with HIV.

The V call is TRBV9, the J call TRBJ2-1; 9 nucleotides line up with TRBD2. The germline V gene has CDR1 SGDLS and CDR2 YYNGEE. The CDR3 is made up of 15 amino acids. V was clipped by 8 bases and J by 1 base; unmatched bases: 7. CDR3 coding DNA: TGTGCCAGTTCCTCAGCGGGAGGTTCCTACAATGAGCAGTTCTTC. Translated, it gives CASSSAGGSYNEQFF.

The chain combines TRBV2 with TRBJ2-6; 8 bases are shared with TRBD1. V lost 5 bases and J lost 4; bases outside the gene matches: 4. The CDR3 is 15 residues long. Germline V gene data show CDR1 as SNHLY and CDR2 as FYNNEI. The CDR3, as DNA: TGTGCCAGCAGTAAGACAGGGGCGGGGGCCAACGTCCTGACTTTC. Its protein is CASSKTGAGANVLTF.

This rearrangement joins TRBV2 to TRBJ2-7; 12 nucleotides align to TRBD2. The germline V gene encodes CDR1 SNHLY and CDR2 FYNNEI. The CDR3 sequence is 14 residues long. Unmatched junction bases numbered 1, after V lost 4 bases and J lost 3 bases. CDR3 nucleotides: TGTGCCAGCAGTGTGACTAGCGGGAGCTACGAGCAGTACTTC. Translating gives CASSVTSGSYEQYF.

The chain uses TRBV5-6 and TRBJ2-7; TRBD1 aligns across 9 bases. The V gene's germline CDR1 is SGHDT and CDR2 YYEEEE. Trimming cost V 0 bases and J 5 bases; bases outside gene matches: 12. CDR3 size: 17 residues. The CDR3 here is CASSLARTGVRGDEQYF. In DNA form, the CDR3 reads TGTGCCAGCAGCTTGGCAAGGACAGGGGTGAGGGGGGACGAGCAGTACTTC.

V and J are TRBV4-2 and TRBJ1-1; D gene unclear. The CDR3 extends over 13 amino acids. Trimming cost V 0 bases and J 7 bases, with 9 bases left between them. Germline V gene lookup returns CDR1 LGHNA and CDR2 YNFKEQ. This chain's CDR3 is CASSQESQFEAFF. The CDR3, as DNA: TGTGCCAGCAGCCAAGAATCACAGTTTGAAGCTTTCTTT.

V gene TRBV28 combines with J gene TRBJ2-5; D may be TRBD1 (5 bases). The CDR3 is 15 residues long. Trimming took off 7 bases at V and 2 bases at J, with 17 bases between the two ends. Germline V gives CDR1 MDHEN, CDR2 SYDVKM. The CDR3 loop reads CASTTYGAGQETQYF. CDR3 in DNA: TGTGCCAGCACCACCTATGGGGCAGGGCAAGAGACCCAGTACTTC. The variable domain in full, completed from reference TRBV28 and TRBJ2-5, reads DVKVTQSSRYLVKRTGEKVFLECVQDMDHENMFWYRQDPGLGLRLIYFSYDVKMKEKGDIPEGYSVSREKKERFSLILESASTNQTSMYLCASTTYGAGQETQYFGPGTRLLVL.

V and J are TRBV27 and TRBJ1-5; D is unresolved. This CDR3 comprises 16 residues. Trimming removed 4 bases at V and 2 bases at J, with 15 bases between. Germline CDR1 is MNHEY and CDR2 is SMNVEV (reference sequence). The CDR3, as DNA: TGTGCCAGCAGTTCTTCCGCCGGACGTCGCAATCAGCCCCAGCATTTT. Protein: CASSSSAGRRNQPQHF.

This clone was counted a single time. The V call is TRBV10-2, the J call TRBJ2-2; D uncertain. Germline V gene data show CDR1 as WSHSY and CDR2 as SAAADI. This CDR3 spans 11 amino acids. This CDR3 is CAVQNTGELFF. CDR3 bases: TGCGCGGTGCAGAACACCGGGGAGCTGTTTTTT.

The V gene is TRBV29-1, the J gene TRBJ2-2; 14 bases are shared with TRBD2. CDR3 length: 14 residues. Looked up from germline, CDR1 is SQVTM and CDR2 is ANQGSEA. The J segment lost 5 bases and the V segment lost 6 bases, leaving 2 bases of the junction unmatched. CDR3 residues: CSVRLAGGTGELFF. The DNA of the CDR3 is TGCAGCGTCAGACTAGCGGGGGGGACCGGGGAGCTGTTTTTT.

The rearrangement joins TRBV7-9 to TRBJ2-3; no firm D call. This CDR3 has 15 residues. Germline lookup yields CDR1 SEHNR and CDR2 FQNEAQ (reference sequence). With 4 bases removed from V and 1 base from J, the gap between germline ends came to 12 bases. The CDR3 nucleotides are TGTGCCAGCAGCTCCGGACCGATTCGCACAGATACGCAGTATTTT. Protein sequence: CASSSGPIRTDTQYF. The full variable domain, in which reference TRBV7-9 and TRBJ2-3 provide the parts outside the CDR3, is DTGVSQNPRHKITKRGQNVTFRCDPISEHNRLYWYRQTLGQGPEFLTYFQNEAQLEKSRLLSDRFSAERPKGSFSTLEIQRTEQGDSAMYLCASSSGPIRTDTQYFGPGTRLTVL.

The CDR3 DNA follows: TGTGCCAGCACCCAAGCAGGACTAGCGGGAACCTACTCCTACGAGCAGTACTTC. This gives the protein CASTQAGLAGTYSYEQYF. The genes are TRBV2 and TRBJ2-7; 12 nucleotides align to TRBD2. Germline V gene data show CDR1 as SNHLY and CDR2 as FYNNEI. The CDR3 extends over 18 amino acids. The V gene end was trimmed by 7 bases and the J gene end by 0 bases; junction bases not matched to a gene: 13.

The chain is built from TRBV18 and TRBJ1-1, with D perhaps TRBD1 (5 bases). Germline loops: CDR1 KGHSH, CDR2 LQKENI. The CDR3 runs to 14 residues. V dropped 0 bases and J dropped 6 bases, with 11 bases sitting between them. CDR3 DNA: TGTGCCAGCTCACCACCGTGGGGAGGGGCTGAAGCTTTCTTT. Translation: CASSPPWGGAEAFF.

The chain recombines TRBV7-9 with TRBJ2-1; D may be TRBD1 (6 bases). The germline CDR1 and CDR2 sequences are SEHNR and FQNEAQ (reference sequence). V shed 1 base and J shed 6 bases, with 7 bases lying between them. The CDR3 has 13 amino acids. The CDR3 sequence: CASSLGDTNEQFF. The CDR3 nucleotides read TGTGCCAGCAGCTTAGGGGACACCAATGAGCAGTTCTTC. Based on the CDR3 plus reference TRBV7-9 and TRBJ2-1, the full variable domain is DTGVSQNPRHKITKRGQNVTFRCDPISEHNRLYWYRQTLGQGPEFLTYFQNEAQLEKSRLLSDRFSAERPKGSFSTLEIQRTEQGDSAMYLCASSLGDTNEQFFGPGTRLTVL.

The gene calls are TRBV11-2 and TRBJ2-7; D is tentatively TRBD1 or TRBD2 (6 bases each). This CDR3 has 15 residues. The V gene lost 6 bases and the J gene lost 0 bases, with 15 bases spanning the gap. Germline loops: CDR1 SGHAT, CDR2 FQNNGV. The CDR3 spells CASSRRGSSSYEQYF. The CDR3 DNA is TGTGCCAGCAGTAGGAGGGGGTCGAGCTCCTACGAGCAGTACTTC.

The genes are TRBV9 and TRBJ1-1; TRBD1 matches at 8 bases. Losses at the gene ends were 3 bases for V and 3 bases for J; bases not matched to a gene: 13. This CDR3 has 17 amino acids. Germline V gives CDR1 SGDLS, CDR2 YYNGEE. The DNA for the CDR3 is TGTGCCAGCAGCGCCGATAGACAGGGGCAATTTTACACTGAAGCTTTCTTT. Translated, it gives CASSADRQGQFYTEAFF.

V usage is TRBV5-1 and J usage is TRBJ2-3; D is possibly TRBD1 or TRBD2 (5 bases each). The germline CDR1 and CDR2 sequences are SGHRS and YFSETQ. Trimming took off 3 bases at V and 2 bases at J, with 7 bases between the two ends. The CDR3 has 13 residues. CDR3 protein: CASSSGTTDTQYF. CDR3 nucleotides: TGCGCCAGCAGCTCTGGGACCACAGATACGCAGTATTTT.

The count of this clone is one. The genes are TRBV29-1 and TRBJ2-5, with no clear D. Trimming removed 6 bases from V and 5 bases from J, with 13 bases in between. This CDR3 region has 12 residues. CDR1 and CDR2 (germline): SQVTM, ANQGSEA. This CDR3 reads CSVPAPRETQYF. The CDR3 DNA is TGCAGCGTCCCCGCCCCTCGGGAGACCCAGTACTTC.

In its sample, this clone was seen once. The chain uses TRBV7-6 and TRBJ2-1, with a weak D call TRBD1 (6 bases). The V end lost 2 bases, the J end lost 8 bases, and 19 bases lay between the germline ends. The CDR3 runs 16 residues. The V gene's germline CDR1 is SGHVS and CDR2 FNYEAQ. The CDR3 is CASSLLQGTAEDEQFF. DNA of the CDR3: TGTGCCAGCAGCTTACTACAGGGCACGGCAGAGGATGAGCAGTTCTTC.